The clone carrying this T cell receptor (beta chain) appeared once. Its antigen is still unknown. Germline values: CDR1 MGHRA, CDR2 YSYEKL. The V segment lost 1 base and the J segment 6 bases; nucleotides outside the gene matches: 3. The length of the CDR3 is 15 residues. Vbeta (60) and Jbeta (13) primers were used in the PCR. TCRdb's copy holds only in-frame clones and misses some; the assay was immunoSEQ multiplex PCR. The sample shows some 150,000 clones, less than 85% of them seen only once. The data are from a study of cytomegalovirus exposure and HLA in healthy donors. Study outcomes and limitations: Looking again later, the authors saw that most CMV-associated TCR beta chains seemed HLA-restricted. Reports credit the classifier with highly specific, highly sensitive diagnosis of cytomegalovirus status. Exclusion as indistinguishable affected some V segments, including TRBV6-2 and TRBV6-3.

Sequenced material: PBMCs. The receptor's source is a man aged 45 to 65 in good health and CMV-seropositive. V is TRBV4-1 and J is TRBJ2-3; 11 bases align to TRBD2. Written as DNA, the CDR3 is TGCGCCAGCAGCCAAGTAGCGGGAGGGTTGGATACGCAGTATTTT. Protein product: CASSQVAGGLDTQYF.